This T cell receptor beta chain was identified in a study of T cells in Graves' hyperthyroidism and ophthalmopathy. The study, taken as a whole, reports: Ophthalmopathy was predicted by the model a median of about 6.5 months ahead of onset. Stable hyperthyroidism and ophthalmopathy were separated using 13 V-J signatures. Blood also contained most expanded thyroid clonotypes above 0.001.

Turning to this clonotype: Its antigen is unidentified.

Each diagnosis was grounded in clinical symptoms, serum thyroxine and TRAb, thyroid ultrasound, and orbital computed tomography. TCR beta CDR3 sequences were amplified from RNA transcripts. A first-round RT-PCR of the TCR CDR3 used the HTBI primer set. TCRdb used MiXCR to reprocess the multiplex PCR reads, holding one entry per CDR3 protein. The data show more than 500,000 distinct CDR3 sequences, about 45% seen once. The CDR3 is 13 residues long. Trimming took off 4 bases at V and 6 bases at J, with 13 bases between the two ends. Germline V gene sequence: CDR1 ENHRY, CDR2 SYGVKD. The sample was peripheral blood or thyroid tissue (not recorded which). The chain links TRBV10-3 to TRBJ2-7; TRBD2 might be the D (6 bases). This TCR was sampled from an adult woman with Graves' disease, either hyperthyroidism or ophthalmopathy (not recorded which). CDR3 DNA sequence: TGTGCCATCAGTGGCTACGAGGGAGGCGAGCAGTACTTC. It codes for CAISGYEGGEQYF.